Listed below are T cell receptor beta chains from one sample, sequenced in a study of cytomegalovirus exposure and HLA in healthy donors. Method: immunoSEQ multiplex PCR; TCRdb's copy keeps in-frame clones and lacks some. The sample contains some 200,000 clones, 60% to 85% of which appear only once. The specimen was PBMCs. These receptors were obtained from a man between 40 and 49 years old in good health and CMV-seronegative. Both conserved end residues are part of each CDR3. The D gene is left open where the match is weak. Not every row has a clone size; where given, it reads once, few, many or a size class.

V	size	D	J	CDR3	DNA
TRBV30	-	-	TRBJ1-4	CAWNSDSRGEKLFF	TGTGCCTGGAACTCGGACAGCCGGGGCGAAAAACTGTTTTTT
TRBV7-9	-	TRBD1	TRBJ2-1	CASSFQGAYNEQFF	TGTGCCAGCAGCTTTCAGGGGGCCTACAATGAGCAGTTCTTC
TRBV7-2	-	-	TRBJ2-5	CASSLVPQETQYF	TGTGCCAGCAGCCTCGTCCCCCAAGAGACCCAGTACTTC
TRBV5-1	-	-	TRBJ1-1	CASSRTGQTEAFF	TGCGCCAGCAGCCGGACTGGCCAAACTGAAGCTTTCTTT
TRBV15	-	TRBD1	TRBJ2-5	CATSRAKGARRETQYF	TGTGCCACCAGCAGAGCCAAGGGGGCGCGGCGGGAGACCCAGTACTTC
TRBV7-9	-	-	TRBJ2-5	CSSGQETQYF	TGTTCCTCAGGCCAAGAGACCCAGTACTTC
TRBV11-3	-	-	TRBJ2-7	CASIHIRTAYEQYF	TGTGCCAGCATCCATATCCGGACAGCTTACGAGCAGTACTTC
TRBV12-5	-	-	TRBJ1-4	CASGLVQGVNEKLFF	TGTGCTAGTGGTTTGGTACAGGGAGTTAATGAAAAACTGTTTTTT
TRBV2	few	TRBD1	TRBJ1-5	CASRTGERQPQHF	TGTGCCAGCAGAACAGGGGAGCGTCAGCCCCAGCATTTT
TRBV18	-	-	TRBJ1-4	CASSRGATNEKLFF	TGTGCCAGCTCACGGGGGGCAACTAATGAAAAACTGTTTTTT
TRBV5-1	-	-	TRBJ2-6	CASSRGADGANVLTF	TGCGCCAGCAGCCGAGGAGCAGATGGGGCCAACGTCCTGACTTTC
TRBV4-3	-	TRBD1	TRBJ1-2	CASSQEPGGASNYGYTF	TGCGCCAGCAGCCAAGAGCCAGGGGGCGCCTCTAACTATGGCTACACCTTC
TRBV11-3	-	-	TRBJ2-3	CASSPGGSTDTQYF	TGTGCCAGCAGCCCCGGAGGTAGCACAGATACGCAGTATTTT
TRBV2	once	TRBD2	TRBJ2-1	CASSEGNSGRIYNEQFF	TGTGCCAGCAGTGAAGGGAATAGCGGGAGGATCTACAATGAGCAGTTCTTC
TRBV10-3	once	TRBD1	TRBJ2-3	CASTPGQGPDTQYF	TGTGCCTCAACGCCGGGACAGGGACCAGATACGCAGTATTTT
TRBV7-9	-	-	TRBJ1-4	CSSSLGKAQGKLFF	TGTTCCAGCAGCTTAGGGAAGGCACAGGGAAAACTGTTTTTT
TRBV27	-	TRBD1	TRBJ2-7	CASSWTGLSYEQYF	TGTGCCAGCAGTTGGACAGGGCTCTCCTACGAGCAGTACTTC
TRBV28	-	TRBD2	TRBJ2-5	CASRLSGSSETQYF	TGTGCCAGCAGACTCAGCGGGAGTAGTGAGACCCAGTACTTC
TRBV15	few	TRBD1	TRBJ1-4	CATSGTDTSNEKLFF	TGTGCCACCAGCGGGACAGACACTTCTAATGAAAAACTGTTTTTT
TRBV1	-	-	TRBJ2-3	CTSSLPERVFTDTQYF	TGCACCAGCAGCCTCCCCGAACGAGTATTCACAGATACGCAGTATTTT
TRBV16	-	TRBD1	TRBJ2-1	CASSQNRGLLVEQFF	TGTGCCAGCAGCCAAAACAGGGGGCTCCTGGTTGAGCAGTTCTTC
TRBV27	-	TRBD1	TRBJ1-2	CASSSSGQGFTGYTF	TGTGCCAGCAGTTCGTCGGGACAGGGGTTCACGGGCTACACCTTC
TRBV28	-	TRBD2	TRBJ2-1	CASSLWDRGLAGGMNEQFF	TGTGCCAGCAGTTTATGGGACAGGGGACTAGCGGGAGGGATGAATGAGCAGTTCTTC
TRBV4-2	-	-	TRBJ2-1	CASSPLGSYNEQFF	TGTGCCAGCAGCCCCCTCGGCTCCTACAATGAGCAGTTCTTC
TRBV7-8	-	-	TRBJ2-3	CASSLEQGTDTQYF	TGTGCCAGCAGCTTAGAGCAGGGGACAGATACGCAGTATTTT
TRBV30	-	TRBD1	TRBJ2-7	CAWSQGAYEQYF	TGTGCCTGGAGCCAGGGGGCCTACGAGCAGTACTTC
TRBV28	-	-	TRBJ1-1	CASSLSTTGGTEAFF	TGTGCCAGCAGTTTATCGACCACAGGCGGAACTGAAGCTTTCTTT
TRBV5-6	once	-	TRBJ2-7	CASSLGDGSYEQYF	TGTGCCAGCAGCTTGGGAGACGGGTCCTACGAGCAGTACTTC
TRBV2	-	-	TRBJ1-4	CASTNDLGATNEKLFF	TGTGCCAGCACCAATGATCTAGGGGCAACTAATGAAAAACTGTTTTTT
TRBV7-9	-	-	TRBJ2-3	CASSSDRWTDTQYF	TGTGCCAGCAGCTCAGACAGGTGGACAGATACGCAGTATTTT
TRBV9	-	-	TRBJ2-1	CASSVYPDNEQFF	TGTGCCAGCAGCGTTTACCCAGACAATGAGCAGTTCTTC
TRBV2	-	-	TRBJ1-4	CASSSAGEKLFF	TGTGCCAGCAGTTCGGCGGGTGAAAAACTGTTTTTT
TRBV10-3	-	-	TRBJ1-1	CAISEAGHKNTEAFF	TGTGCCATCAGTGAGGCAGGTCATAAGAACACTGAAGCTTTCTTT
TRBV14	-	-	TRBJ2-3	CASSPTRWSITDTQYF	TGTGCCAGCAGCCCCACCCGGTGGAGCATCACAGATACGCAGTATTTT